The entry that follows covers one TCR beta chain sequence. The template was RNA from unsorted bulk tissue. These data are taken from a study of tumor and adjacent non-tumor tissue in lung cancer. The CDR3 consists of 16 residues. The V gene end was trimmed by 4 bases and the J gene end by 5 bases; junction bases not matched to a gene: 7. Germline V CDR1 and CDR2: SGHNT, YYREEE (reference sequence). Three rounds of nested PCR, following a modified ARM-PCR protocol, produced the TCRbeta library. TCRdb re-analysed the multiplex PCR reads in MiXCR, keeping a single row per CDR3 protein. The sample shows approximately 68,000 distinct CDR3 sequences, around three quarters of them seen only once.

The chain uses TRBV5-4 and TRBJ2-2; 11 bases fit TRBD1. This TCR came from a man aged 55 to 70 with non-small cell lung cancer. Sample: lung tumor tissue. CDR3 nucleotides: TGTGCCAGCAGCGTGGACAGGGGGCGCGAAACCGGGGAGCTGTTTTTT. Translation gives CASSVDRGRETGELFF.